These 8 T cell receptor beta chains came from one sample sequenced in a study of blood T cell repertoires in COVID-19. Here immunoSEQ multiplex PCR was the method, and the copy in TCRdb shows in-frame clones only, minus some. The sample consists of more than 200,000 clones, around nine tenths of them appearing once. The specimen was PBMCs or T cells enriched from blood (not recorded which). The receptors stem from a young woman who had recovered from COVID-19.

This chain connects TRBV9 to TRBJ2-6; 12 bases map to TRBD1. The V gene's germline CDR1 is SGDLS and CDR2 YYNGEE. The CDR3 extends over 18 amino acids. Trimming at V came to 3 bases and at J to 2 bases, leaving 6 bases not matched to a gene. The CDR3 DNA reads TGTGCCAGCAGCGAACCGGGACAGGGGGCTGCTGGGGCCAACGTCCTGACTTTC. Encoded protein: CASSEPGQGAAGANVLTF.

The CDR3 is CASSPVAGSTINEQFF. DNA of the CDR3: TGTGCCAGCAGTCCAGTAGCGGGATCGACTATCAATGAGCAGTTCTTC. The chain employs TRBV28 and TRBJ2-1; TRBD2 matches at 8 bases. V shed 5 bases, J shed 6 bases, and the junction held 12 bases outside the gene matches. The germline V gene has CDR1 MDHEN and CDR2 SYDVKM. This CDR3 region has 16 residues.

The rearrangement joins TRBV2 to TRBJ2-7; tentative D call: TRBD2 (6 bases). Trimming cost V 3 bases and J 1 base, with 13 bases left between them. Germline V gene lookup returns CDR1 SNHLY and CDR2 FYNNEI. The CDR3 is made up of 15 amino acids. The CDR3 protein is CASSEASGRSYEQYF. In DNA, the CDR3 is TGTGCCAGCAGTGAGGCCTCCGGGAGATCCTACGAGCAGTACTTC.

The genes are TRBV7-3 and TRBJ1-1; unclear D gene. This CDR3 comprises 15 residues. The germline V and J ends were trimmed by 6 bases and 0 bases, with 14 bases remaining between them. From germline, CDR1 is SGHTA and CDR2 FQGTGA. Here the CDR3 reads CASRVNPVLNTEAFF. CDR3 bases: TGTGCCAGCAGGGTTAATCCGGTCCTGAACACTGAAGCTTTCTTT.

This rearrangement joins TRBV19 to TRBJ2-7; 7 bases are shared with TRBD1. Per germline, CDR1 LNHDA and CDR2 SQIVND (reference sequence). The CDR3 totals 14 residues. With 6 bases clipped from V and 0 bases from J, the junction kept 5 bases outside the gene matches. The CDR3 is CASSPGQISYEQYF. In DNA, the CDR3 is TGTGCCAGTAGCCCGGGACAGATCTCCTACGAGCAGTACTTC.

The CDR3 DNA reads as TGTGCCAGCAGCCCGACAGTTTACACTGAAGCTTTCTTT. Translation gives CASSPTVYTEAFF. The J gene is TRBJ1-1, the V gene TRBV6-4, with D maybe TRBD1 (5 bases). This CDR3 region has 13 residues. Trimming cost V 6 bases and J 3 bases, with 11 bases left between them. Germline V gene sequence: CDR1 MRHNA, CDR2 SNTAGT.

The V call is TRBV3-1 (or the pseudogene TRBV3-2), the J call TRBJ2-1; maybe TRBD1 (6 bases). The CDR3 has 15 amino acids. From germline, CDR1 is LGHDT and CDR2 YNNKEL (reference sequence). The ends were cut back, 2 bases at V and 0 bases at J, with 8 bases in the middle. This CDR3 is CASSQPGDSYNEQFF. The CDR3 bases are TGTGCCAGCAGCCAACCAGGGGACTCCTACAATGAGCAGTTCTTC.

This clone turned up a few times. This rearrangement joins TRBV2 to TRBJ1-4; tentative D call: TRBD1 (6 bases). The CDR3 has 19 amino acids. Trimming removed 6 bases from V and 0 bases from J, with 23 bases in between. CDR1 and CDR2 (germline): SNHLY, FYNNEI. The CDR3 reads CASSLTRTVPGATNEKLFF. In nucleotides, the CDR3 is TGTGCCAGCAGCCTCACTCGGACAGTACCCGGCGCAACTAATGAAAAACTGTTTTTT.